These 22 T cell receptor beta chains share one sample of origin, sequenced in a study of cytomegalovirus exposure and HLA in healthy donors. A multiplex PCR was run with 60 Vbeta primers and 13 Jbeta primers. Clones were sequenced by immunoSEQ multiplex PCR, and TCRdb holds only the in-frame ones, with some missing. Among about 130,000 clones listed, about 10% were seen once. Material for sequencing was PBMCs. All receptors derive from a woman aged 40 to 55 in good health and CMV-seropositive.

The chain has TRBV7-8 and TRBJ2-6; D gene ambiguous. The CDR3 is 14 residues long. Looked up from germline, CDR1 is SGHVS and CDR2 is FQNEAQ. V was trimmed by 4 bases and J by 4 bases, leaving 8 bases between them. Here the CDR3 DNA reads TGTGCCAGCAGCTCCTGGGCAGGGGCCAACGTCCTGACTTTC. It yields the protein CASSSWAGANVLTF.

This clone showed up just a few times. The V gene is TRBV19, the J gene TRBJ2-7; 12 bases fit TRBD1. The CDR3 has 12 residues. Germline values: CDR1 LNHDA, CDR2 SQIVND (reference sequence). V shed 10 bases and J 6 bases; nucleotides not matched to a gene: 4. The CDR3 DNA is TGTGCCACCCGGGACAGGGGGCTCGAGCAGTACTTC. This codes for CATRDRGLEQYF.

This clone was found a few times. V gene TRBV2 combines with J gene TRBJ2-7; 7 bases map to TRBD1. Germline values: CDR1 SNHLY, CDR2 FYNNEI. V was clipped by 7 bases and J by 3 bases; unmatched bases: 3. The CDR3 is made up of 12 amino acids. CDR3 amino acids: CASKTGSYEQYF. Here the CDR3 DNA reads TGTGCCAGCAAGACAGGGAGCTACGAGCAGTACTTC.

This chain links TRBV10-1 with TRBJ2-5; maybe TRBD1 (6 bases). The DNA end lines up better with TRBJ2-7; the J call may be wrong. CDR1 is WNHNN, CDR2 SYGVQD, per germline (reference sequence). The CDR3 has 15 residues. DNA of the CDR3: TGCGCCAGCAGTGAGTCTAGGACAGCCGGATACGAGCAGTACTTC. It encodes CASSESRTAGYEQYF.

Written as DNA, the CDR3 is TGTGCCAGCAGTGTCGACTGGCAGGGGATTGGCTACACCTTC. Translating gives CASSVDWQGIGYTF. This sequence joins TRBV6-5 and TRBJ1-2; D might be TRBD1 (6 bases). Germline V gene sequence: CDR1 MNHEY, CDR2 SVGAGI. The CDR3 has 14 amino acids. Trimming pared 5 bases from V and 7 bases from J, leaving 17 bases between.

This clone was found a few times. Other DNA sequences from this sample encode an identical CDR3 as well. The chain links TRBV7-9 to TRBJ1-1, with D perhaps matching TRBD1 (6 bases). Deletions cut 6 bases from V and 5 bases from J, with 13 bases between. The CDR3 has 13 amino acids. The germline V gene has CDR1 SEHNR and CDR2 FQNEAQ (reference sequence). Here the CDR3 reads CASSPQGETEAFF. The DNA of the CDR3 is TGTGCCAGCAGTCCACAGGGAGAAACTGAAGCTTTCTTT.

V gene TRBV29-1 combines with J gene TRBJ2-3; tentatively, D is TRBD1 (5 bases). The length of the CDR3 is 13 residues. CDR1 is SQVTM and CDR2 is ANQGSEA in the germline V gene. The V end was cut by 4 bases, the J end by 0 bases, with 8 bases between. Here the CDR3 reads CSVAGPSTDTQYF. CDR3 DNA: TGCAGCGTTGCAGGGCCCAGCACAGATACGCAGTATTTT.

This clone was counted a few times. The chain links TRBV29-1 to TRBJ1-4; 8 bases map to TRBD1. Germline assignment: CDR1 SQVTM and CDR2 ANQGSEA. V lost 4 bases, J lost 7 bases, and 8 bases stayed unmatched. The CDR3 sequence is 14 residues long. CDR3: CSVGGTGGGEKLFF. In DNA form, the CDR3 reads TGCAGCGTTGGAGGAACAGGGGGGGGTGAAAAACTGTTTTTT.

This clone was picked up a small number of times. The gene calls are TRBV7-8 and TRBJ1-2; TRBD1 agrees at 8 bases. CDR3 length: 15 residues. The germline CDR1 and CDR2 sequences are SGHVS and FQNEAQ. The J segment lost 8 bases and the V segment lost 5 bases, leaving 13 bases of the junction unmatched. CDR3 nucleotide sequence: TGTGCCAGCAGCCCAGATGGCCAGGGGGCGTGGGGCTACACCTTC. This encodes CASSPDGQGAWGYTF. Based on the CDR3 plus reference TRBV7-8 and TRBJ1-2, the full variable domain is GAGVSQSPRYKVAKRGQDVALRCDPISGHVSLFWYQQALGQGPEFLTYFQNEAQLDKSGLPSDRFFAERPEGSVSTLKIQRTQQEDSAVYLCASSPDGQGAWGYTFGSGTRLTVV.

This clone was counted a few times. The same CDR3 also results from other DNA sequences found in this sample. The chain is built from TRBV20-1 and TRBJ1-1; no clear D gene. The CDR3 has 11 residues. Trimming removed 4 bases from V and 1 base from J, with 4 bases in between. The germline V gene encodes CDR1 DFQATT and CDR2 SNEGSKA (reference sequence). The CDR3 coding sequence is TGCAGTGCTAATCGGAACACTGAAGCTTTCTTT. Protein: CSANRNTEAFF.

This clone was found a few times. The chain couples TRBV5-1 to TRBJ1-1, with 9 bases lining up with TRBD1. Germline lookup yields CDR1 SGHRS and CDR2 YFSETQ. V was pared by 0 bases and J by 4 bases, with 7 bases of the junction left unmatched. The CDR3 is 16 residues long. For the CDR3, the DNA is TGCGCCAGCAGCTTGGGTCCAACGACAGGGGGCACTGAAGCTTTCTTT. Translated: CASSLGPTTGGTEAFF.

The chain combines TRBV27 with TRBJ2-4, with D perhaps matching TRBD1 (6 bases). There are 18 residues in the CDR3. CDR1 is MNHEY, CDR2 SMNVEV, per germline (reference sequence). Trimming removed 0 bases from V and 0 bases from J, with 15 bases in between. CDR3 region: CASSLSQGWGLAKNIQYF. The CDR3 DNA reads TGTGCCAGCAGTTTATCGCAGGGGTGGGGGCTAGCCAAAAACATTCAGTACTTC.

The chain recombines TRBV27 with TRBJ2-7, with D hard to call. V lost 0 bases and J 3 bases, leaving 9 bases between the germline ends. The CDR3 contains 14 residues. From germline, CDR1 is MNHEY and CDR2 SMNVEV (reference sequence). CDR3 sequence (DNA): TGTGCCAGCAGTTTATCCGGAGAGTTCTACGAGCAGTACTTC. It specifies CASSLSGEFYEQYF.

This clone was observed a few times. The CDR3 DNA is TGTGCCAGCAGGGAAGAGACCAGGTATTCACCCCTCCACTTT. Translation gives CASREETRYSPLHF. This chain joins TRBV25-1 and TRBJ1-6, with no clear D. There are 14 residues in the CDR3. From germline, CDR1 is MGHDK and CDR2 SYGVNS. Trimming took 6 bases from V and 8 from J, leaving 14 bases between them.

This clone was found a few times. V gene TRBV10-1 combines with J gene TRBJ2-5; 14 nucleotides match TRBD2. The CDR3 has 18 amino acids. V was pared by 8 bases and J by 0 bases, with 11 bases of the junction left unmatched. CDR1 and CDR2 (germline): WNHNN, SYGVQD (reference sequence). CDR3 bases: TGCGCCAGCCCAGACGGACTAGCGGGGGGTCAGTACCAAGAGACCCAGTACTTC. It codes for CASPDGLAGGQYQETQYF.

This clone was counted only a few times. The chain combines TRBV19 with TRBJ1-1; D gene ambiguous. CDR1 is LNHDA and CDR2 is SQIVND in the germline V gene (reference sequence). V was trimmed by 6 bases and J by 0 bases, leaving 11 bases between them. CDR3 length: 14 amino acids. The CDR3 loop reads CASRAGFMNTEAFF. The CDR3 DNA reads as TGTGCCAGTAGGGCAGGCTTCATGAACACTGAAGCTTTCTTT.

The V call is TRBV5-1, the J call TRBJ2-7; D may be TRBD1 (6 bases). The V end lost 6 bases, the J end lost 2 bases, and 18 bases lay between the germline ends. This CDR3 is built from 15 residues. Germline CDR1 reads SGHRS; CDR2 reads YFSETQ. The DNA for the CDR3 is TGCGCCAGCACCCCAGGGACATCTCCTGCCTACGAGCAGTACTTC. This translates into CASTPGTSPAYEQYF.

The chain combines TRBV19 with TRBJ2-3, with 8 bases that match TRBD2. CDR1 is LNHDA, CDR2 SQIVND, per germline (reference sequence). The junction had 6 bases not matched to a gene; V was cut back by 3 bases and J by 1 base. The CDR3 extends over 16 amino acids. CDR3 residues: CASSIRLRGGTDTQYF. CDR3 DNA sequence: TGTGCCAGTAGTATCCGGCTGCGGGGGGGCACAGATACGCAGTATTTT.

This clone was detected only a few times. The genes are TRBV6-1 and TRBJ1-3; TRBD1 aligns across 7 bases. J was trimmed by 0 bases and V by 7 bases; bases with no gene match: 6. The CDR3 extends over 15 amino acids. CDR1 is MNHNS, CDR2 SASEGT, per germline. CDR3 amino acids: CASTFTGVSGNTIYF. DNA for the CDR3: TGTGCCAGCACCTTCACAGGGGTCTCTGGAAACACCATATATTTT.

This clone was detected only a few times. The rearrangement uses TRBV5-1 and TRBJ2-2; possible D gene TRBD1, 6 bases. V shed 2 bases and J shed 7 bases, with 9 bases lying between them. This CDR3 region has 13 residues. Germline-derived CDR1 and CDR2 are SGHRS and YFSETQ. Here the CDR3 reads CASSFGQLGELFF. The CDR3 DNA reads as TGCGCCAGCAGCTTCGGACAGCTCGGGGAGCTGTTTTTT.

The J gene is TRBJ1-2, the V gene TRBV5-4; D perhaps matches TRBD1 (5 bases). CDR3 length equals 13 residues. The V and J ends lost 4 bases and 6 bases respectively, with 13 bases between them. CDR1 and CDR2 (germline): SGHNT, YYREEE (reference sequence). CDR3 DNA sequence: TGTGCCAGCAGCGCCGCGGCGGGGCATGGCTACACCTTC. This codes for CASSAAAGHGYTF.

In its sample, this clone was seen a few times. J is TRBJ2-7 and V is TRBV5-1, with a weak D call TRBD2 (5 bases). The V gene's germline CDR1 is SGHRS and CDR2 YFSETQ. The CDR3 totals 13 residues. Trimming left V 5 bases short and J 3 bases short, with 12 bases between. The CDR3 spells CASRDNRDYEQYF. The CDR3 DNA reads as TGCGCCAGCAGGGATAACCGGGACTACGAGCAGTACTTC.